This T cell receptor (beta chain) came from a study of beta chain features in type 1 diabetes. All of the isolated RNA was reverse transcribed, so expressed TCRB transcripts were sequenced. Measured with immunoSEQ multiplex PCR; TCRdb has only the in-frame clones, and not every one. The data contain hundreds of thousands of clones, under 8.5% of them singletons. CDR3 length: 15 amino acids. Germline CDR1 reads SGDLS; CDR2 reads YYNGEE. The V gene lost 0 bases and the J gene lost 7 bases, with 14 bases spanning the gap. In this sample, this clone turned up a few times. The sequencing input was central memory CD4+ T cells from blood. This chain joins TRBV9 and TRBJ2-1; no clear D. The clonotype comes from a woman aged 18-29 years in good health. DNA of the CDR3: TGTGCCAGCAGCGTAGAGTTGGGTACGAGAAATGAGCAGTTCTTC. Residues: CASSVELGTRNEQFF.